The TCR beta chain described here comes from a study of blood T cell repertoires in COVID-19. At the level of the study: Sample material is recorded as cDNA or gDNA derived from T cells, B-cell-depleted T cells, or PBMCs.

Authors' analysis steps: Amplifying reference gene primers gave estimates of nucleated cell counts. TCRdb's copy holds only in-frame clones and misses some; the assay was immunoSEQ multiplex PCR. D and trimming come from the DNA, and the V and J calls and clone size come from that table. The sample records about 190,000 clones, more than 85% being singletons. The V gene end was trimmed by 2 bases and the J gene end by 7 bases; junction bases not matched to a gene: 5. The CDR3 extends over 14 amino acids. Germline CDR1 is LGHDT and CDR2 is YNNKEL (reference sequence). Material: peripheral blood. This TCR derives from a man between 65 and 85 years old with active or convalescent COVID-19. This chain connects TRBV3-1 (or the pseudogene TRBV3-2) to TRBJ1-5, with 7 bases that match TRBD1. The CDR3 sequence: CASSQTGAQQPQHF. As DNA, the CDR3 is TGTGCCAGCAGCCAAACAGGGGCCCAACAGCCCCAGCATTTT.